Detailed here is one TCR beta chain. Its binding antigen is unknown. Qualities for individual bases were not recorded, and no much larger clone is one base off. The germline V gene gives CDR1 as KGHSH and CDR2 as LQKENI. The cysteine opens and the phenylalanine closes a CDR3 of 16 amino acids. The kept DNA is CDR3 alone, 48 bases in frame from the first base. Trimming accounts for 6 bases at V and 7 bases at J, while the number of junction bases matched to no gene is 12. Read against the paper, the sample's time point label means: after dendritic cell vaccination, including at tumor progression/relapse. Patients were selected on the basis of adequate residual fresh-frozen tumor tissue and more than two years of available survival data. An isocitrate dehydrogenase mutation was not carried by any of the glioblastoma patients, although molecular status was otherwise variable. PBMC were collected before vaccination, two weeks after the third vaccination, and at tumor progression if tumor progression occurred. The Qiagen DNeasy Blood extraction Kit was used for extraction of genomic DNA.

The data derive from a study of glioma-infiltrating T cells after dendritic cell vaccination (dated by TCRdb to 2015 to 2016). Regarding the complete study: Of the approximately 15 glioblastoma patients in the cohort, all drawn from Phase I and II dendritic cell vaccination trials, 9 were newly diagnosed and 6 had recurrent disease. Between the early 2000s and the early 2010s, patients were given autologous tumor lysate-pulsed dendritic cell vaccination. To make the vaccine, monocyte-derived dendritic cells were cultured for 6 to 7 days with IL-4 and GM-CSF and then pulsed overnight with autologous tumor lysate. Each patient was given three intradermal dendritic cell vaccine injections, spaced two weeks apart, in the arm below the axilla. Tumor-infiltrating lymphocyte content was quantified and tumor and blood repertoires were compared in dendritic cell-vaccinated glioblastoma patients by deep sequencing of TCR beta CDR3 regions. Survival after dendritic cell vaccination was correlated with TCR sequencing metrics such as TIL content and the overlap between tumor and blood repertoires. What the work shows at the level of the full study, not this receptor alone: The cohort was small and heterogeneous, only a few patients had full blood and tumor sets, and even fewer had initial-recurrent tumor pairs. TCR clonality showed no direct relationship with survival, which suggests that a diverse polyclonal response may be important. After dendritic cell vaccination, a higher estimated pretreatment TIL content predicted longer time to progression and overall survival. The response model built on TCR overlap across three groups was characterized as speculative, with prospective validation still needed.

The immunoSEQ assay amplified TCRB CDR3 regions from approximately 1.8 micrograms of genomic DNA, or from all available DNA when less than that amount was available. For multiplex PCR, 60 forward primers for TCR V beta segments and 13 reverse primers for J beta segments were used. To estimate the number of reads per starting template, synthetic control templates were added to each sample at limiting dilution. The Illumina HiSeq System generated sequencing reads of 87 bp. As for the authors' bioinformatics: PCR and sequencing errors were removed by merging closely related sequences with a nearest neighbor algorithm. TCR overlap was defined as the percentage of unique tumor TCR beta sequences that were also present in the same patient's peripheral blood. TCRdb took this table from immuneACCESS and kept in-frame rearrangements with V and J called. Such tables lack part of the clones; where checked against another copy, unresolved V genes explain under half of the gap, and the rest is unexplained. V and J calls and clone size are given by that table; D and trimming were obtained from the DNA. The sample table lists over 65,000 clones, about 85% of them with a count of one. Of the sample, 8.5% is held by the ten largest clones.

The receptor was derived from a human donor with glioblastoma. The material was blood, obtained after dendritic cell vaccination. This chain joins TRBV18 to TRBJ2-1; 10 central nucleotides agree with TRBD1. The CDR3 region has the sequence CASSYLEGTGVNEQFF. The bases read TGTGCCAGCTCGTATCTCGAGGGGACAGGGGTAAATGAGCAGTTCTTC.